The 26 T cell receptor beta chains listed next were all sequenced from one sample in a study of control samples from healthy donors and cancer patients. Produced via immunoSEQ multiplex PCR; TCRdb's table is partial and in-frame only. The top ten hold 1.5% to 2% of the sample, which has about 190,000 clones, approximately 91% seen once. Sequencing was done on a sample of blood. Every receptor here comes from a man aged 25-45 years in good health.

Many counts were recorded for this clone. The chain has TRBV25-1 and TRBJ1-6; D remains ambiguous. V gave up 2 bases and J gave up 6 bases, with 17 bases separating them. Germline V gene sequence: CDR1 MGHDK, CDR2 SYGVNS. The CDR3 sequence is 17 residues long. The CDR3 sequence is CASSEAGAAGGNSPLHF. The CDR3 DNA follows: TGTGCCAGCAGTGAAGCTGGCGCGGCGGGCGGTAATTCACCCCTCCACTTT.

CDR3 protein: CAWSVLLATDTQYF. As DNA, the CDR3 is TGTGCCTGGAGTGTACTTCTAGCCACAGATACGCAGTATTTT. The J gene is TRBJ2-3, the V gene TRBV30; possible D gene TRBD2, 5 bases. V lost 0 bases to trimming and J lost 2 bases, with 9 bases between them. The germline CDR1 and CDR2 sequences are GTSNPN and SVGIG (reference sequence). The CDR3 totals 14 residues.

The chain combines TRBV9 with TRBJ2-4, with D possibly TRBD1 on 5 matching bases. This CDR3 spans 14 amino acids. V gave up 3 bases and J gave up 7 bases, with 14 bases separating them. The germline V gene encodes CDR1 SGDLS and CDR2 YYNGEE. CDR3 amino acids: CASSGPAPGNIQYF. The CDR3 bases are TGTGCCAGCAGCGGACCGGCACCAGGGAACATTCAGTACTTC.

The rearrangement uses TRBV6-6 and TRBJ1-4; 7 positions agree with TRBD1. The CDR3 is made up of 19 amino acids. The germline V gene encodes CDR1 MNHNY and CDR2 SVGAGI (reference sequence). Trimming cost V 5 bases and J 1 base; bases outside gene matches: 16. The CDR3: CASSHLYRQGLLTNEKLFF. CDR3 nucleotide sequence: TGTGCCAGCAGTCACCTATATCGACAGGGCCTTCTAACTAATGAAAAACTGTTTTTT.

The chain joins TRBV5-1 to TRBJ1-1, with TRBD1 matching over 7 bases. With 4 bases clipped from V and 3 bases from J, the junction kept 9 bases outside the gene matches. Germline-derived CDR1 and CDR2 are SGHRS and YFSETQ. The CDR3 has 15 residues. DNA for the CDR3: TGCGCCAGCAGCCGTGGGGACAGAGAATACACTGAAGCTTTCTTT. Translating it yields CASSRGDREYTEAFF.

The genes are TRBV5-1 and TRBJ2-7; 8 nucleotides align to TRBD1. Germline CDR1 and CDR2: SGHRS and YFSETQ. The CDR3 loop spans 14 amino acids. Trimming removed 4 bases from V and 1 base from J; junction bases left unmatched: 4. In DNA, the CDR3 is TGCGCCAGCAGCCCGGGACAGGTTTCCTACGAGCAGTACTTC. Its protein is CASSPGQVSYEQYF.

V and J are TRBV3-1 (or the pseudogene TRBV3-2) and TRBJ2-1; D remains unclear. Germline loops: CDR1 LGHDT, CDR2 YNNKEL (reference sequence). The ends were cut back, 3 bases at V and 6 bases at J, with 12 bases in the middle. This CDR3 is 14 amino acids long. In nucleotides, the CDR3 is TGTGCCAGCAGCCATCGGTCCTCCGGCAATGAGCAGTTCTTC. It codes for CASSHRSSGNEQFF.

The chain carries TRBV6-6 and TRBJ1-2; the match to TRBD1 covers 9 bases. J lost 5 bases, V lost 2 bases, and 6 bases had no gene match. There are 15 residues in the CDR3. In germline, CDR1 is MNHNY, CDR2 SVGAGI (reference sequence). The CDR3 DNA sequence: TGTGCCAGCAGTTACGGGACAGGGAGTAGTTATGGCTACACCTTC. Translated, it gives CASSYGTGSSYGYTF.

V and J are TRBV12-5 and TRBJ1-4, with D possibly TRBD1 on 6 matching bases. The CDR3 has 15 residues. V lost 2 bases to trimming and J lost 4 bases, with 11 bases between them. Germline V gives CDR1 LGHNT, CDR2 FRNRAP. The CDR3 coding sequence is TGTGCTAGTGGTTTGTGGACAGCGCTTAATGAAAAACTGTTTTTT. This gives the protein CASGLWTALNEKLFF.

The chain uses TRBV6-5 and TRBJ2-6; D uncertain. The V gene's germline CDR1 is MNHEY and CDR2 SVGAGI. Between the trimmed V and J ends, which lost 10 bases and 0 bases, there was a span of 13 bases. This CDR3 spans 15 amino acids. This CDR3 is CATRVLNSGANVLTF. In nucleotides, the CDR3 is TGTGCCACCCGGGTCCTTAACTCTGGGGCCAACGTCCTGACTTTC.

The chain combines TRBV18 with TRBJ1-1; 7 bases match TRBD1. This CDR3 is built from 15 residues. Germline-derived CDR1 and CDR2 are KGHSH and LQKENI. Losses at the gene ends were 2 bases for V and 2 bases for J; bases not matched to a gene: 5. CDR3 sequence (DNA): TGTGCCAGCTCACCAGACAGGGAGCTCAACACTGAAGCTTTCTTT. It is translated as CASSPDRELNTEAFF. The whole variable domain, filled in from reference TRBV18 and TRBJ1-1, reads NAGVMQNPRHLVRRRGQEARLRCSPMKGHSHVYWYRQLPEEGLKFMVYLQKENIIDESGMPKERFSAEFPKEGPSILRIQQVVRGDSAAYFCASSPDRELNTEAFFGQGTRLTVV.

The chain uses TRBV20-1 and TRBJ1-2; no reliable D call. V was shortened by 3 bases and J by 2 bases, with 10 bases between the two germline ends. The CDR3 has 13 residues. Germline CDR1 is DFQATT and CDR2 is SNEGSKA (reference sequence). This CDR3 is CSASSGINYGYTF. The CDR3 DNA follows: TGCAGTGCTAGTTCCGGGATAAACTATGGCTACACCTTC.

This clone was found a few times. The chain is built from TRBV30 and TRBJ2-1; a possible D gene is TRBD2 (5 bases). Per the germline V gene, CDR1 is GTSNPN and CDR2 is SVGIG (reference sequence). Trimming removed 5 bases from V and 6 bases from J, with 8 bases in between. CDR3 length: 11 residues. The CDR3 coding sequence is TGTGCCTGGGGTAGCGCCAATGAGCAGTTCTTC. Translated, it gives CAWGSANEQFF.

This rearrangement joins TRBV5-1 to TRBJ2-3, with 11 bases matching TRBD2. The CDR3 runs 14 residues. Germline loops: CDR1 SGHRS, CDR2 YFSETQ. J gave up 3 bases and V 4 bases, and 1 base lay outside the gene matches. Here the CDR3 reads CASSASGGTDTQYF. CDR3 DNA: TGCGCCAGCAGCGCTAGCGGGGGGACAGATACGCAGTATTTT.

V is TRBV3-1 (or the pseudogene TRBV3-2) and J is TRBJ2-3; the match to TRBD2 covers 7 bases. V lost 0 bases, J lost 0 bases, and 9 bases stayed unmatched. The CDR3 runs to 18 residues. CDR1 and CDR2 (germline): LGHDT, YNNKEL (reference sequence). CDR3 bases: TGTGCCAGCAGCCAAGATGTGGGAGGGCAACCTAGCACAGATACGCAGTATTTT. This translates into CASSQDVGGQPSTDTQYF.

The chain recombines TRBV12-2 with TRBJ2-1; TRBD2 is the table's D call and was not checked against the DNA. TRBV12-2 is a listed pseudogene. The CDR3 extends over 16 amino acids. The CDR3 DNA sequence: TGTGCAAGTCGCTCCGTAGCGGGGGAGGTAACACATGAGCAGTTCTTC. Its translation: CASRSVAGEVTHEQFF.

V and J are TRBV5-6 and TRBJ2-7; unclear D gene. The germline gives CDR1 SGHDT, CDR2 YYEEEE. The length of the CDR3 is 13 residues. Trimming cost V 7 bases and J 0 bases, with 11 bases left between them. CDR3 sequence reads: CASAAIHSYEQYF. DNA of the CDR3: TGTGCCAGCGCAGCAATACACTCCTACGAGCAGTACTTC. Drawing the rest from reference TRBV5-6 and TRBJ2-7, the complete variable domain is DAGVTQSPTHLIKTRGQQVTLRCSPKSGHDTVSWYQQALGQGPQFIFQYYEEEERQRGNFPDRFSGHQFPNYSSELNVNALLLGDSALYLCASAAIHSYEQYFGPGTRLTVT.

The DNA for the CDR3 is TGTGCCTGGACGAAGGGAACTGGAAACACCATATATTTT. This gives the protein CAWTKGTGNTIYF. The chain recombines TRBV30 with TRBJ1-3; D gene unclear. From germline, CDR1 is GTSNPN and CDR2 SVGIG (reference sequence). This CDR3 comprises 13 residues. Trimming took off 4 bases at V and 2 bases at J, with 9 bases between the two ends. The whole variable domain, remainder taken from reference TRBV30 and TRBJ1-3, is SQTIHQWPATLVQPVGSPLSLECTVEGTSNPNLYWYRQAAGRGLQLLFYSVGIGQISSEVPQNLSASRPQDRQFILSSKKLLLSDSGFYLCAWTKGTGNTIYFGEGSWLTVV.

The rearrangement links TRBV19 to TRBJ2-2; no reliable D call. The CDR3 is 15 residues long. Trimming took 3 bases from V and 2 from J, leaving 10 bases between them. Looked up from germline, CDR1 is LNHDA and CDR2 is SQIVND (reference sequence). The CDR3 protein is CASSILQLNTGELFF. The CDR3 region has the DNA TGTGCCAGTAGTATCTTGCAGTTAAACACCGGGGAGCTGTTTTTT.

This rearrangement joins TRBV6-5 to TRBJ1-1, with D hard to call. Germline lookup yields CDR1 MNHEY and CDR2 SVGAGI. This CDR3 has 14 residues. Deletions cut 7 bases from V and 0 bases from J, with 12 bases between. CDR3 residues: CASMGNVMNTEAFF. The CDR3 DNA follows: TGTGCCAGCATGGGCAATGTTATGAACACTGAAGCTTTCTTT.

The chain couples TRBV7-9 to TRBJ1-3; tentative D call: TRBD1 (6 bases). CDR3 length: 18 residues. The V and J ends lost 5 bases and 1 base respectively, with 21 bases between them. Germline values: CDR1 SEHNR, CDR2 FQNEAQ (reference sequence). The CDR3 sequence: CASSPTLQGGISGNTIYF. DNA of the CDR3: TGTGCCAGCAGCCCTACTTTACAGGGAGGGATTTCTGGAAACACCATATATTTT.

This clone was recorded a few times. The same CDR3 also results from other DNA sequences found in this sample. J is TRBJ2-7 and V is TRBV7-9; TRBD1 might be the D (6 bases). V was pared by 5 bases and J by 4 bases, with 9 bases between. The CDR3 spans 12 residues. Germline lookup yields CDR1 SEHNR and CDR2 FQNEAQ (reference sequence). The CDR3 is CASSLQGYEQYF. CDR3 nucleotides: TGTGCCAGCAGCCTACAGGGTTACGAGCAGTACTTC.

The rearrangement uses TRBV5-1 and TRBJ1-2; maybe TRBD1 (6 bases). The germline V gene encodes CDR1 SGHRS and CDR2 YFSETQ. Trimming stripped 5 bases from V and 4 bases from J, with 21 bases between. This CDR3 region has 16 residues. In nucleotides, the CDR3 is TGCGCCAGCAGTCGGGACACCCGGGGGTGGGCCTATGGCTACACCTTC. Protein: CASSRDTRGWAYGYTF. The variable domain in full, with the rest retrieved from reference TRBV5-1 and TRBJ1-2, is KAGVTQTPRYLIKTRGQQVTLSCSPISGHRSVSWYQQTPGQGLQFLFEYFSETQRNKGNFPGRFSGRQFSNSRSEMNVSTLELGDSALYLCASSRDTRGWAYGYTFGSGTRLTVV.

The rearrangement uses TRBV20-1 and TRBJ2-7, with 9 bases that match TRBD1. The germline CDR1 and CDR2 sequences are DFQATT and SNEGSKA (reference sequence). This CDR3 contains 13 residues. V was pared by 3 bases and J by 3 bases, with 3 bases of the junction left unmatched. CDR3 protein: CSASQDRGYEQYF. In nucleotides, the CDR3 is TGCAGTGCTAGTCAGGACAGGGGCTACGAGCAGTACTTC.

The rearrangement links TRBV4-1 to TRBJ1-1, with a possible D match to TRBD1 (5 bases). V was pared by 1 base and J by 3 bases, with 6 bases between. CDR1 and CDR2 from the germline V gene are MGHRA and YSYEKL. The CDR3 runs to 13 residues. The CDR3 sequence: CASSQGTYTEAFF. The DNA of the CDR3 is TGCGCCAGCAGCCAAGGGACATACACTGAAGCTTTCTTT.

DNA for the CDR3: TGTGCCAGCAGCTTAGTACCGGGGTCGGTATATGAAAAACTGTTTTTT. Translated, it gives CASSLVPGSVYEKLFF. The V call is TRBV11-2, the J call TRBJ1-4; D gene unclear. There are 16 residues in the CDR3. Germline CDR1 is SGHAT and CDR2 is FQNNGV. V was pared by 1 base and J by 6 bases, with 15 bases between.